The following is a T cell receptor beta chain sequence with its context. The input for sorted-subset replicate PCRs was around 0.2 ug DNA, some 30,000 T cell genomes. Method: immunoSEQ multiplex PCR; TCRdb's copy keeps in-frame clones and lacks some. This table holds roughly 1.5 million clones, around 98% found once. This sample was included in a study of shared clonotypes between healthy human individuals. CDR1 is SGHAT, CDR2 FQNNGV, per germline. This CDR3 contains 16 residues. The V and J ends lost 1 base and 8 bases, in that order; junction bases with no gene match: 7. The clonotype originates from a man aged 25 to 40 in good health. The chain couples TRBV11-2 to TRBJ2-2; 10 bases align to TRBD2. The sample taken for sequencing was naive CD4+ T cells sorted from blood. Subset here: CD45RA+ positively selected. The CDR3 nucleotides read TGTGCCAGCAGCTTAGTAAGCGGGAGGGCTCTGGGGGAGCTGTTTTTT. Translating it yields CASSLVSGRALGELFF. The whole variable domain, filled in from reference TRBV11-2 and TRBJ2-2, reads EAGVAQSPRYKIIEKRQSVAFWCNPISGHATLYWYQQILGQGPKLLIQFQNNGVVDDSQLPKDRFSAERLKGVDSTLKIQPAKLEDSAVYLCASSLVSGRALGELFFGEGSRLTVL.